The rows below give T cell receptor beta chains drawn from one sample of a study of T-cell reconstitution after alpha-beta-depleted transplantation in children. TCRdb reprocessed the PCR reads with MiXCR, giving one entry per CDR3 protein. The table lists roughly 200,000 distinct CDR3 sequences, roughly 11% of them singletons, with roughly 30% in the top ten. The sample consisted of PBMCs, taken before TCRalphabeta/CD19-depleted stem cell transplant. Receptors were obtained from a child younger than two with acute myeloid leukemia, due to receive a stem cell transplant. The conserved cysteine and the conserved F or W are not part of the CDR3 here. Size tells how often a clone was seen (once, few, many) or the class of an expanded clone, and some rows leave it out.

many TRBJ2-6 TRBV2 ASLSGTPGS
few TRBJ1-1 TRBV5-4 AKMRGPNTEAF
many TRBJ2-3 TRBV7-2 ASSLVMRGTQY
many TRBJ2-4 TRBV29-1 SVGQDIQY
many TRBJ2-7 TRBV20-1 SASSGSSYEQY
many TRBJ1-1 TRBV7-2 ASSLAGQGLTEAF
many TRBJ2-1 TRBV5-1 ASSQLADLF
many TRBJ2-1 TRBV5-1 ASSLVTQGVNEQF
once TRBJ2-7 TRBV20-1 SAIPGGYEQY
many TRBJ1-1 TRBV12-3/TRBV12-4 ASSPRVRGGNTEAF
- TRBJ2-7 TRBV7-3 ASSLIGGEEQY
- TRBJ2-1 TRBV29-1 SVTRAGDYNEQF
many TRBJ2-1 TRBV20-1 SAKGTPIYNEQF
- TRBJ2-2 TRBV20-1 SQAPGLAGGLANTGELF
many TRBJ2-7 TRBV20-1 SASPTSGTREQY
many TRBJ1-2 TRBV9 ASSVGAANYGYT
many TRBJ2-2 TRBV20-1 SGLANTGELF
many TRBJ2-7 TRBV29-1 SVESGRDGEQY
many TRBJ2-1 TRBV12-3/TRBV12-4 ASTLGGSVSYNEQF
many TRBJ2-1 TRBV2 ASSPSATYNEQF
- TRBJ2-2 TRBV3-1 ASSQKTGELL
many TRBJ1-3 TRBV5-1 ASCPAGPNSGNTIY
many TRBJ1-6 TRBV20-1 SATTVQVYNSPLH
many TRBJ1-2 TRBV27 ASSYGANYGYT
many TRBJ1-2 TRBV10-3 AISVRAINYGYT
many TRBJ2-7 TRBV11-2 ASSSHRGYFYEQY
- TRBJ2-7 TRBV3-1 ASSQAGTSGSYEQY
once TRBJ2-5 TRBV5-1 ASSPTAEGPQETQY
many TRBJ2-7 TRBV28 ASSHDYMAYEQY
many TRBJ2-7 TRBV7-2 ASSLVDRTVYEQY
- TRBJ2-3 TRBV7-8 ASSLGARANHPDTQY
- TRBJ1-6 TRBV7-9 ASSSLGRGSYNSPLH
many TRBJ1-5 TRBV20-1 SARAGTGGQPQH
many TRBJ1-2 TRBV5-6 ASSLAGTVNWGYT
few TRBJ1-1 TRBV7-2 ASSLWGQGEAF
many TRBJ2-5 TRBV20-1 SAKALAGQETQY
- TRBJ1-1 TRBV19 ATKSRTGVTNTEAF
many TRBJ2-1 TRBV18 ASSPPGGNEQF
many TRBJ2-3 TRBV6-1 ASRREARRTDTQY
many TRBJ2-6 TRBV28 ASKGQGEAGANVLT
many TRBJ2-5 TRBV7-2 ASSSRQGAETQY
many TRBJ2-1 TRBV7-8 ASSLEPSGADEQF
many TRBJ2-7 TRBV12-3/TRBV12-4 ASSLSSFSYEQY
many TRBJ2-5 TRBV24-1 ATSESPGQGARQETQY
many TRBJ2-2 TRBV7-2 ASSWGNTGELF
few TRBJ2-5 TRBV6-5 ASSYSYRKETQY
many TRBJ2-1 TRBV11-2 ASSFSNYNEQF
many TRBJ2-4 TRBV28 ASSRQVLAKNIQY
many TRBJ2-3 TRBV29-1 AGRGEEDTQY
many TRBJ1-6 TRBV20-1 SARGGNSSYNSPLH
many TRBJ2-4 TRBV6-7 ASSYAGTKNIQY
- TRBJ2-2 TRBV11-2 ASSLWAGPNTGELF
many TRBJ1-5 TRBV20-1 SARDLRPGGDQPQH
many TRBJ2-1 TRBV11-2 ASSLDYSGRATGEQF